Presented here are 28 T cell receptor beta chains from one specimen sequenced in a study of CD8 T cells in ankylosing spondylitis. TCRdb used MiXCR to reprocess the 5' RACE reads, holding one entry per CDR3 protein. The sample includes 150,000 to 200,000 distinct CDR3 sequences, about 20% of them seen just once. Sample: blood, either unsorted or a sorted T cell fraction (not recorded which). The receptors come from a male donor aged 10-30 years with ankylosing spondylitis or in good health (not recorded which).

In its sample, this clonotype was seen a few times. The chain employs TRBV20-1 and TRBJ1-1, with a weak D call TRBD1 (5 bases). CDR3 length: 13 amino acids. With 4 bases removed from V and 3 bases from J, the gap between germline ends came to 12 bases. Germline CDR1 is DFQATT and CDR2 is SNEGSKA (reference sequence). In DNA, the CDR3 is TGCAGTGCTACGGGGCCGGCCCACACTGAAGCTTTCTTT. Translation: CSATGPAHTEAFF.

The sample holds many counts of this clonotype. The V gene is TRBV7-7, the J gene TRBJ2-3; D assignment may be TRBD1 or TRBD2 (5 bases each). CDR1 is SSHAT and CDR2 is FNYEAQ in the germline V gene (reference sequence). V was shortened by 3 bases and J by 6 bases, with 13 bases between the two germline ends. The CDR3 covers 14 residues. CDR3 sequence: CASSFGGEGDTQYF. DNA for the CDR3: TGTGCCAGCAGCTTCGGCGGTGAGGGGGATACGCAGTATTTT.

There are many counts of this clonotype. V gene TRBV24-1 combines with J gene TRBJ1-2; D unresolved. Germline CDR1 reads KGHDR; CDR2 reads SFDVKD. CDR3 length: 14 residues. Trimming left V 7 bases short and J 12 bases short, with 23 bases between. The CDR3 DNA is TGTGCCACCAGACCGATCAGTGGGCTCTGGGTGAACACCTTC. Amino acids: CATRPISGLWVNTF.

This clonotype was counted at least ten times. The chain uses TRBV29-1 and TRBJ2-3; 7 bases are a match to TRBD1. The CDR3 sequence is 14 residues long. Unmatched junction bases numbered 7, after V lost 6 bases and J lost 1 base. The germline V gene has CDR1 SQVTM and CDR2 ANQGSEA. The chain's CDR3 is CSVAQGPRTDTQYF. CDR3 in DNA: TGCAGCGTCGCACAGGGGCCCCGCACAGATACGCAGTATTTT.

The J gene is TRBJ2-1, the V gene TRBV4-3; no clear D. Germline V gene sequence: CDR1 LGHNA, CDR2 YSLEER. CDR3 length: 15 amino acids. V shed 4 bases and J shed 0 bases, with 10 bases lying between them. The CDR3 protein is CASSRVASSYNEQFF. CDR3 nucleotides: TGCGCCAGCAGCCGGGTCGCCAGCTCCTACAATGAGCAGTTCTTC.

V is TRBV20-1 and J is TRBJ2-5; D is unclear. The CDR3 contains 12 residues. Per germline, CDR1 DFQATT and CDR2 SNEGSKA (reference sequence). V lost 8 bases and J 1 base, leaving 11 bases between the germline ends. DNA of the CDR3: TGCAGTCCCATTCGGACCCAAGAGACCCAGTACTTC. It yields the protein CSPIRTQETQYF.

This clonotype was detected ten times or more. The chain joins TRBV4-2 to TRBJ2-1; 10 positions match TRBD2. This CDR3 has 16 residues. Per germline, CDR1 LGHNA and CDR2 YNFKEQ. V trimming: 4 bases; J trimming: 6 bases; junction bases outside the gene matches: 9. CDR3 bases: TGTGCCAGCAGCCGCGAAGCGGGAGGGCCGTCCAATGAGCAGTTCTTC. This gives the protein CASSREAGGPSNEQFF.

This clonotype was seen only once. CDR3 DNA: TGCGCCAGCAGCCCGGGACTAGCGGGAGAGGTTGAGCAGTTCTTC. Translation: CASSPGLAGEVEQFF. V gene TRBV5-1 combines with J gene TRBJ2-1, with 14 bases aligning to TRBD2. J gave up 9 bases and V 4 bases, and 6 bases lay outside the gene matches. CDR1 is SGHRS and CDR2 is YFSETQ in the germline V gene. The CDR3 runs to 15 residues.

The chain has TRBV10-3 and TRBJ2-1; 12 bases map to TRBD2. J was trimmed by 6 bases and V by 6 bases; bases with no gene match: 0. This CDR3 has 13 amino acids. Germline V lookup: CDR1 ENHRY, CDR2 SYGVKD. In DNA form, the CDR3 reads TGTGCCATCAGACTAGCGGGGGGCAATGAGCAGTTCTTC. This translates into CAIRLAGGNEQFF.

This clonotype was recorded only once. The rearrangement links TRBV12-3 or TRBV12-4 to TRBJ2-1; TRBD1 matches 9 bases. The V and J ends lost 5 bases and 8 bases, in that order; junction bases with no gene match: 13. This CDR3 has 16 residues. The CDR3 reads CASSPEDRGKRDEQFF. CDR3 nucleotides: TGTGCCAGCAGTCCAGAGGACAGGGGAAAAAGGGATGAGCAGTTCTTC.

At least ten counts were recorded for this clonotype. The chain has TRBV20-1 and TRBJ2-1, with D unresolved. From germline, CDR1 is DFQATT and CDR2 SNEGSKA (reference sequence). Trimming took off 5 bases at V and 4 bases at J, with 9 bases between the two ends. CDR3 size: 12 residues. The CDR3 region is CSAPTLYNEQFF. The CDR3 DNA is TGCAGTGCTCCGACCCTTTACAATGAGCAGTTCTTC.

At least ten counts were recorded for this clonotype. This chain joins TRBV7-8 and TRBJ1-6; D unresolved. Germline V gene lookup returns CDR1 SGHVS and CDR2 FQNEAQ. V was cut by 1 base and J by 0 bases, with 10 bases left in between. The CDR3 loop spans 17 amino acids. CDR3 loop: CASSLVGASSYNSPLHF. In DNA form, the CDR3 reads TGTGCCAGCAGCTTAGTAGGCGCTAGCTCCTATAATTCACCCCTCCACTTT.

At least ten counts were recorded for this clonotype. This chain joins TRBV20-1 and TRBJ2-3; TRBD2 agrees at 13 bases. After removal of 6 bases from V and 0 bases from J, the junction contained 6 bases not matched to a gene. CDR1 and CDR2 from the germline V gene are DFQATT and SNEGSKA (reference sequence). CDR3 length: 16 residues. CDR3 bases: TGCAGTGCGGCCGGGACTAGCGGGACTAGCACAGATACGCAGTATTTT. As protein: CSAAGTSGTSTDTQYF.

This clonotype occurred many times. The J gene is TRBJ2-6, the V gene TRBV7-9, with D perhaps matching TRBD1 (6 bases). V was trimmed by 5 bases and J by 3 bases, leaving 14 bases between them. Per germline, CDR1 SEHNR and CDR2 FQNEAQ (reference sequence). CDR3 length: 16 amino acids. The CDR3 nucleotides read TGTGCCAGCAGCCCGAGACAGGTGATTGGGGCCAACGTCCTGACTTTC. Amino acid sequence: CASSPRQVIGANVLTF. Combining the CDR3 with reference TRBV7-9 and TRBJ2-6 gives the whole variable domain DTGVSQNPRHKITKRGQNVTFRCDPISEHNRLYWYRQTLGQGPEFLTYFQNEAQLEKSRLLSDRFSAERPKGSFSTLEIQRTEQGDSAMYLCASSPRQVIGANVLTFGAGSRLTVL.

Many counts were recorded for this clonotype. The chain has TRBV11-2 and TRBJ1-2; no clear D. Germline CDR1 is SGHAT and CDR2 is FQNNGV. The CDR3 totals 12 residues. Trimming took 0 bases from V and 8 from J, leaving 7 bases between them. Written as DNA, the CDR3 is TGTGCCAGCAGCTTAGAGGCAGACGGCTACACCTTC. It is translated as CASSLEADGYTF.

The sample holds many counts of this clonotype. The chain recombines TRBV6-5 with TRBJ2-1; possibly TRBD1 or TRBD2 for D (5 bases each). Trimming left V 0 bases short and J 0 bases short, with 15 bases between. This CDR3 is 18 amino acids long. Germline assignment: CDR1 MNHEY and CDR2 SVGAGI. The CDR3 DNA follows: TGTGCCAGCAGTTACTCGGCCCCTTGGGGGAGCTCCTACAATGAGCAGTTCTTC. Residues: CASSYSAPWGSSYNEQFF.

This clonotype was found many times. The chain is built from TRBV7-2 and TRBJ2-7; TRBD2 matches 11 bases. The CDR3 spans 12 residues. J lost 13 bases, V lost 2 bases, and 4 bases had no gene match. The germline gives CDR1 SGHTA, CDR2 FQGNSA. CDR3 coding DNA: TGTGCCAGCAGCTTACCGGGACTAGCGGCATACTTC. It specifies CASSLPGLAAYF.

This clonotype has at least ten counts. This rearrangement joins TRBV11-3 to TRBJ1-1, with 7 bases that match TRBD1. Germline V lookup: CDR1 SGHNT, CDR2 YENEEA. This CDR3 has 14 amino acids. The ends lost 7 bases at V and 1 base at J; junction bases unmatched: 6. The CDR3 here is CASKRGRPNTEAFF. The CDR3 DNA is TGTGCCAGCAAAAGGGGGCGACCGAACACTGAAGCTTTCTTT.

The V gene is TRBV29-1, the J gene TRBJ1-3; D may be TRBD1 (6 bases). This CDR3 region has 14 residues. Trimming took 4 bases from V and 4 from J, leaving 14 bases between them. Germline values: CDR1 SQVTM, CDR2 ANQGSEA. Here the CDR3 reads CSVVLSGVGNTIYF. DNA for the CDR3: TGCAGCGTTGTTTTATCAGGGGTCGGAAACACCATATATTTT.

This clonotype was seen at least ten times. The chain links TRBV15 to TRBJ1-5, with TRBD1 as a possible D gene (6 bases). V was clipped by 5 bases and J by 7 bases, with 15 bases between them. The germline CDR1 and CDR2 sequences are LNHNV and YYDKDF (reference sequence). This CDR3 spans 14 amino acids. For the CDR3, the DNA is TGTGCCACCAGCTTAACGCAGGGGAGCCAGCCCCAGCATTTT. Its protein is CATSLTQGSQPQHF.

This clonotype was seen repeatedly, ten times or more. J is TRBJ2-2 and V is TRBV28, with 11 bases that match TRBD2. The V gene's germline CDR1 is MDHEN and CDR2 SYDVKM. The CDR3 runs to 17 residues. The J segment lost 3 bases and the V segment lost 2 bases, leaving 5 bases of the junction unmatched. The CDR3 DNA is TGTGCCAGCAGTTTAATTAGCGGGAGGGCTGACACCGGGGAGCTGTTTTTT. Its translation is CASSLISGRADTGELFF.

Only a few counts were recorded for this clonotype. The rearrangement links TRBV7-6 to TRBJ2-5; 7 positions match TRBD1. V was clipped by 1 base and J by 1 base; unmatched bases: 9. The CDR3 covers 17 residues. Germline assignment: CDR1 SGHVS and CDR2 FNYEAQ. CDR3 nucleotide sequence: TGTGCCAGCAGCTTAGGGAGGAGACAGGGATCCCAAGAGACCCAGTACTTC. Its translation: CASSLGRRQGSQETQYF.

There are many counts of this clonotype. The chain uses TRBV4-1 and TRBJ1-2; D is unclear. The V end lost 0 bases, the J end lost 6 bases, and 11 bases lay between the germline ends. This CDR3 has 14 amino acids. Germline loops: CDR1 MGHRA, CDR2 YSYEKL. The CDR3: CASSQEGSINGYTF. The CDR3, as DNA: TGCGCCAGCAGCCAAGAGGGATCTATTAATGGCTACACCTTC.

The chain links TRBV29-1 to TRBJ2-7, with TRBD1 identical over 10 bases. The trim removed 4 bases at V and 6 bases at J, leaving 9 bases unmatched. The V gene's germline CDR1 is SQVTM and CDR2 ANQGSEA. The CDR3 length is 14 residues. The CDR3 nucleotides read TGCAGCGTTGCGCGAAGACAGGGGGCTGGCGAGCAGTACTTC. Translating it yields CSVARRQGAGEQYF.

In this sample, this clonotype turned up many times. The chain combines TRBV5-1 with TRBJ2-5; D possibly corresponds to TRBD2 (6 bases). This CDR3 is built from 15 residues. With 2 bases removed from V and 0 bases from J, the gap between germline ends came to 11 bases. Germline loops: CDR1 SGHRS, CDR2 YFSETQ. The CDR3 bases are TGCGCCAGCAGCTTCGGCCGGGACTACCAAGAGACCCAGTACTTC. Translated: CASSFGRDYQETQYF.

This clonotype was seen more than once but under ten times. The chain is built from TRBV20-1 and TRBJ2-1; 13 nucleotides agree with TRBD2. CDR1 is DFQATT and CDR2 is SNEGSKA in the germline V gene (reference sequence). The CDR3 spans 18 residues. Unmatched junction bases numbered 18, after V lost 0 bases and J lost 13 bases. CDR3 amino acids: CSARDPTTAGLAGYGQFF. CDR3 DNA sequence: TGCAGTGCTAGAGACCCGACCACGGCGGGACTAGCGGGATATGGACAGTTCTTC.

The genes are TRBV6-5 and TRBJ2-1; 12 bases line up with TRBD2. CDR3 length: 14 amino acids. V trimming: 6 bases; J trimming: 8 bases; junction bases outside the gene matches: 5. Per the germline V gene, CDR1 is MNHEY and CDR2 is SVGAGI. In DNA form, the CDR3 reads TGTGCCAGCAGGGGGACTAGCGGGCTAGATGAGCAGTTCTTC. Translation: CASRGTSGLDEQFF.

This clonotype was found many times. This rearrangement joins TRBV20-1 to TRBJ2-2; 8 bases map to TRBD1. Germline V gives CDR1 DFQATT, CDR2 SNEGSKA (reference sequence). V dropped 5 bases and J dropped 3; count of bases not matched to a gene: 8. The CDR3 spans 15 residues. This CDR3 is CSAPGQGGYTGELFF. In DNA, the CDR3 is TGCAGTGCTCCCGGACAGGGAGGCTACACCGGGGAGCTGTTTTTT.